Listed below are T cell receptor beta chains from one sample, sequenced in a study of T-cell reconstitution after alpha-beta-depleted transplantation in children. Each CDR3 protein gets one entry after TCRdb re-called the PCR reads with MiXCR. Of a few hundred thousand distinct CDR3 sequences listed, around two fifths are singletons. The material sequenced was PBMCs, taken before TCRalphabeta/CD19-depleted stem cell transplant. The source is a girl aged 2-10 years with aplastic anemia, due to receive a stem cell transplant. CDR3s include the opening cysteine and the closing phenylalanine or tryptophan. Fields, in order: J gene, V gene, D gene, clone size, CDR3 protein, CDR3 DNA. The D gene is left open where the match is weak. Not every row has a clone size; where given, it reads once, few, many or a size class.

TRBJ1-4 | TRBV29-1 | - | - | CSATKGEKLFF | TGCAGCGCTACAAAGGGCGAAAAACTGTTTTTT
TRBJ1-1 | TRBV4-1 | - | many | CASSPKGGALNTEAFF | TGCGCCAGCAGCCCGAAAGGGGGGGCTTTGAACACTGAAGCTTTCTTT
TRBJ2-7 | TRBV5-1 | TRBD1 | - | CASSGTGGGYEQYF | TGCGCCAGCAGCGGGACAGGGGGCGGCTACGAGCAGTACTTC
TRBJ1-6 | TRBV7-9 | TRBD1 | many | CASSSGTGFYNSPLHF | TGTGCCAGCAGCTCCGGGACAGGGTTCTATAATTCACCCCTCCACTTT
TRBJ2-3 | TRBV7-2 | - | few | CASNPSGTRTDTQYF | TGTGCCAGCAACCCAAGCGGAACCCGCACAGATACGCAGTATTTT
TRBJ2-3 | TRBV20-1 | - | - | CSARVLGGLYTDTQYF | TGCAGTGCTAGAGTCCTAGGAGGGCTATACACAGATACGCAGTATTTT
TRBJ2-7 | TRBV18 | - | few | CASSPRQGEQYF | TGTGCCAGCTCACCGCGCCAGGGGGAGCAGTACTTC
TRBJ2-5 | TRBV12-3/TRBV12-4 | - | many | CASRMWRAEETQYF | TGTGCCAGCCGGATGTGGAGGGCCGAAGAGACCCAGTACTTC
TRBJ2-1 | TRBV20-1 | TRBD2 | few | CSARVGRGNNEQFF | TGCAGTGCTAGAGTTGGGCGGGGGAACAATGAGCAGTTCTTC
TRBJ1-1 | TRBV18 | - | - | CASSPLRGGAEAFF | TGTGCCAGCTCACCTCTACGGGGGGGGGCTGAAGCTTTCTTT
TRBJ2-7 | TRBV5-1 | - | few | CASSLDHTSSYEQYF | TGCGCCAGCAGCCTCGACCATACGAGCTCCTACGAGCAGTACTTC
TRBJ2-3 | TRBV6-5 | - | - | CASSFEPGLVPQYF | TGTGCCAGCAGTTTTGAACCCGGACTGGTTCCGCAGTATTTT
TRBJ2-5 | TRBV7-2 | - | - | CASSSGLRAQYF | TGTGCCAGCAGTTCAGGGTTAAGGGCCCAGTACTTC
TRBJ2-3 | TRBV29-1 | - | - | CSVSGAGTDTQYF | TGCAGCGTCTCAGGGGCGGGGACAGATACGCAGTATTTT
TRBJ2-3 | TRBV20-1 | TRBD2 | many | CSARKTSGRPDTQYF | TGCAGTGCCCGGAAGACTAGCGGGAGACCAGATACGCAGTATTTT
TRBJ2-2 | TRBV20-1 | - | many | CSAPIRTANTGELFF | TGCAGTGCTCCCATCCGGACAGCGAACACCGGGGAGCTGTTTTTT
TRBJ1-2 | TRBV5-1 | - | many | CASSLDSLQGYYGYTF | TGCGCCAGCAGCTTGGACTCATTACAGGGTTATTATGGCTACACCTTC
TRBJ1-1 | TRBV4-3 | TRBD1 | - | CASSPGQGGPEAFF | TGCGCCAGCAGCCCCGGACAGGGTGGACCTGAAGCTTTCTTT
TRBJ2-3 | TRBV4-1 | - | few | CASSQESGVMTDTQYF | TGCGCCAGCAGCCAAGAGTCAGGGGTTATGACAGATACGCAGTATTTT
TRBJ2-3 | TRBV4-1 | - | once | CASSQEDLILTQYF | TGCGCCAGCAGCCAAGAGGACCTTATCCTTACGCAGTATTTT
TRBJ2-3 | TRBV20-1 | TRBD2 | once | CSARLASGGTSDTQYF | TGCAGTGCTAGATTGGCTAGCGGGGGAACTTCTGATACGCAGTATTTT
TRBJ2-2 | TRBV4-2 | - | - | CASREGSAGELFF | TGTGCCAGCAGGGAGGGGTCGGCCGGGGAGCTGTTTTTT
TRBJ1-3 | TRBV7-2 | - | few | CASSLVRQGGGNTIYF | TGTGCCAGCAGCTTAGTACGCCAGGGCGGTGGAAACACCATATATTTT
TRBJ1-5 | TRBV6-1 | - | few | CASSPGIRGNQPQHF | TGTGCCAGCAGTCCCGGAATTCGGGGCAATCAGCCCCAGCATTTT
TRBJ1-2 | TRBV29-1 | TRBD1 | - | CSVVTGQKDGYTF | TGCAGCGTTGTGACAGGGCAGAAGGATGGCTACACCTTC
TRBJ2-7 | TRBV12-3/TRBV12-4 | - | - | CASSPTAFEQYF | TGTGCCAGCAGCCCCACAGCTTTCGAGCAGTACTTC
TRBJ2-7 | TRBV20-1 | TRBD2 | - | CSARILAGGRAYEQYF | TGCAGTGCTAGGATACTAGCGGGAGGACGGGCCTACGAGCAGTACTTC
TRBJ2-7 | TRBV5-5 | - | - | CASSNPISGQGTYEQYF | TGTGCCAGCAGCAACCCAATCTCGGGGCAAGGAACCTACGAGCAGTACTTC
TRBJ2-6 | TRBV29-1 | - | - | CSVHHPGANVLTF | TGCAGCGTTCATCACCCTGGGGCCAACGTCCTGACTTTC
TRBJ2-3 | TRBV6-1 | - | many | CASSTLWRGTDTQYF | TGTGCCAGCAGTACACTCTGGCGGGGCACAGATACGCAGTATTTT
TRBJ2-3 | TRBV12-3/TRBV12-4 | TRBD2 | - | CASSGRLASTDTQYF | TGTGCCAGCAGTGGCAGACTAGCCAGCACAGATACGCAGTATTTT
TRBJ1-1 | TRBV19 | - | - | CASSIMRNTEAFF | TGTGCCAGCTCGATTATGAGGAACACTGAAGCTTTCTTT
TRBJ2-1 | TRBV20-1 | TRBD2 | - | CSARGLAGEISYNEQFF | TGCAGTGCCCGCGGACTAGCGGGAGAAATCTCCTACAATGAGCAGTTCTTC
TRBJ2-2 | TRBV24-1 | - | few | CATSDPGLGELFF | TGTGCCACCAGTGATCCGGGGCTGGGGGAGCTGTTTTTT
TRBJ2-2 | TRBV5-1 | - | many | CASSLEGRNTGELFF | TGCGCCAGCAGCTTGGAAGGGAGAAACACCGGGGAGCTGTTTTTT
TRBJ1-4 | TRBV12-3/TRBV12-4 | TRBD1 | - | CASSRNRGTNEKLFF | TGTGCCAGCAGTCGTAACAGGGGGACTAATGAAAAACTGTTTTTT
TRBJ2-7 | TRBV12-5 | - | - | CASAGDSGRGQYF | TGTGCTAGTGCTGGGGACTCAGGCCGCGGGCAGTACTTC
TRBJ1-3 | TRBV6-5 | - | few | CASSYSGHGPNTIYF | TGTGCCAGCAGTTACTCCGGACATGGACCAAACACCATATATTTT
TRBJ2-7 | TRBV20-1 | TRBD2 | - | CSASFSGRSYEQYF | TGCAGTGCTAGTTTTAGCGGGAGGTCCTACGAGCAGTACTTC
TRBJ1-5 | TRBV20-1 | - | few | CSASRGRSNQPQHF | TGCAGTGCCTCTCGGGGGAGAAGCAATCAGCCCCAGCATTTT
TRBJ2-1 | TRBV5-1 | - | many | CASSQYPENYNEQFF | TGCGCCAGCAGCCAGTACCCGGAAAACTACAATGAGCAGTTCTTC
TRBJ2-2 | TRBV6-1 | - | - | CASSPRTDTGELFF | TGTGCCAGCAGTCCGAGGACGGACACCGGGGAGCTGTTTTTT
TRBJ2-3 | TRBV28 | - | many | CASRQTGVYSDTQYF | TGTGCCAGCAGACAGACGGGGGTTTATTCGGATACGCAGTATTTT
TRBJ1-5 | TRBV30 | - | - | CAWSDSAGQPQHF | TGTGCCTGGAGTGATTCTGCCGGCCAGCCCCAGCATTTT
TRBJ1-1 | TRBV11-2 | - | many | CASSLQGGTEAFF | TGTGCCAGCAGCTTACAGGGAGGAACTGAAGCTTTCTTT
TRBJ1-5 | TRBV7-9 | - | few | CASSLLLGYQPQHF | TGTGCCAGCAGCTTATTATTGGGTTATCAGCCCCAGCATTTT
TRBJ2-3 | TRBV20-1 | - | few | CSASLGGGPTDTQYF | TGCAGTGCTAGTCTTGGGGGAGGCCCCACAGATACGCAGTATTTT
TRBJ2-5 | TRBV7-2 | TRBD2 | - | CASSLTGTTQETQYF | TGTGCCAGCAGCCTAACCGGGACTACACAAGAGACCCAGTACTTC
TRBJ1-4 | TRBV25-1 | - | - | CASSEQGWDGEKLFF | TGTGCCAGCAGTGAACAGGGGTGGGACGGTGAAAAACTGTTTTTT
TRBJ2-5 | TRBV3-1 | - | few | CASSQIRFQETQYF | TGTGCCAGCAGCCAAATAAGGTTTCAAGAGACCCAGTACTTC
TRBJ1-2 | TRBV5-5 | - | many | CASSTPLSQGLEGYTF | TGTGCCAGCAGCACCCCACTTAGCCAGGGACTGGAAGGCTACACCTTC
TRBJ2-4 | TRBV28 | - | once | CASSVPQTPKNIQYF | TGTGCCAGCAGCGTCCCCCAGACACCAAAAAACATTCAGTACTTC
TRBJ2-1 | TRBV5-5 | - | - | CASSDRTASSYNEQFF | TGTGCCAGCAGCGACCGGACGGCGAGCTCCTACAATGAGCAGTTCTTC
TRBJ1-4 | TRBV4-1 | - | - | CASSRRPFNEKLFF | TGCGCCAGCAGTCGGAGGCCCTTTAATGAAAAACTGTTTTTT
TRBJ2-1 | TRBV20-1 | TRBD1 | few | CSASRGRFPDNEQFF | TGCAGTGCTAGTAGGGGGCGATTCCCTGACAATGAGCAGTTCTTC
TRBJ2-7 | TRBV10-3 | TRBD1 | few | CAIGQGQFSYEQYF | TGTGCCATCGGACAGGGCCAATTCTCCTACGAGCAGTACTTC
TRBJ1-1 | TRBV5-4 | - | - | CASSTPALSSEAFF | TGTGCCAGCAGCACCCCGGCGTTATCCAGTGAAGCTTTCTTT
TRBJ2-1 | TRBV6-1 | TRBD2 | - | CASSPLAGGAYNEQFF | TGTGCCAGCAGTCCGCTAGCGGGAGGGGCCTACAATGAGCAGTTCTTC
TRBJ2-3 | TRBV2 | TRBD2 | many | CASTRLAGRTDTQYF | TGTGCCAGCACCAGATTAGCGGGACGCACAGATACGCAGTATTTT